The sequence of this TCR beta chain was determined in a study of cytomegalovirus exposure and HLA in healthy donors. As for the study in general: Genetic ancestry analysis placed approximately 80% of the roughly 400 donors that were genotyped in the Caucasian-associated cluster.

The study ran its PCR with 60 Vbeta and 13 Jbeta primers. Assay: immunoSEQ multiplex PCR; the TCRdb copy retains only in-frame clones and omits some. The sample lists 200,000 to 250,000 clones; about 83% were seen once. Worth noting for this clone: Its target is not known.

The study's findings and limits: What a later analysis reportedly showed was that an Asian-associated ancestry cluster had fewer N-insertions than the roughly 700-donor mean.

V was clipped by 1 base and J by 11 bases, with 8 bases between them. The CDR3 sequence is 11 residues long. In germline, CDR1 is SGHAT, CDR2 FQNNGV. Input material: PBMCs. This sequence joins TRBV11-2 and TRBJ1-1; D unclear. The TCR was taken from a human donor in good health. CDR3 nucleotide sequence: TGTGCCAGCAGCTTAGTGAGTAGTGCTTTCTTT. Its translation is CASSLVSSAFF.